A single sample is the source of the 23 T cell receptor beta chains below, sequenced in a study of CD8 T cells in ankylosing spondylitis. TCRdb reprocessed the 5' RACE reads via MiXCR and lists one record per CDR3 protein. The data show about 42,000 distinct CDR3 sequences, around 3.8% seen once. Sequences were obtained from blood, either unsorted or a sorted T cell fraction (not recorded which). The source of these receptors is a female donor with ankylosing spondylitis or in good health (not recorded which).

The table lists this clonotype with many counts. The V and J genes are TRBV9 and TRBJ2-5, with TRBD2 matching over 14 bases. With V trimmed by 4 bases and J by 5 bases, 7 bases remained unmatched. CDR3 length: 16 amino acids. Germline CDR1 and CDR2: SGDLS and YYNGEE. CDR3 sequence: CASSRTSGGPGETQYF. As DNA, the CDR3 is TGTGCCAGCAGCCGGACTAGCGGGGGGCCTGGGGAGACCCAGTACTTC. Drawing the rest from reference TRBV9 and TRBJ2-5, the complete variable domain is DSGVTQTPKHLITATGQRVTLRCSPRSGDLSVYWYQQSLDQGLQFLIQYYNGEERAKGNILERFSAQQFPDLHSELNLSSLELGDSALYFCASSRTSGGPGETQYFGPGTRLLVL.

This clonotype is termed medium-sized. The chain has TRBV9 and TRBJ1-2, with D uncertain. Trimming pared 3 bases from V and 0 bases from J, leaving 9 bases between. The CDR3 spans 14 residues. The germline CDR1 and CDR2 sequences are SGDLS and YYNGEE. The chain's CDR3 is CASSADTTNYGYTF. Here the CDR3 DNA reads TGTGCCAGCAGCGCAGACACCACTAACTATGGCTACACCTTC.

This clonotype qualifies as medium-sized (0.01 to 0.1%). V gene TRBV9 combines with J gene TRBJ1-3, with D uncertain. V lost 0 bases and J 0 bases, leaving 7 bases between the germline ends. Germline assignment: CDR1 SGDLS and CDR2 YYNGEE. The length of the CDR3 is 15 residues. The CDR3 reads CASSVEANSGNTIYF. The CDR3 nucleotides are TGTGCCAGCAGCGTAGAGGCGAACTCTGGAAACACCATATATTTT.

This clonotype was counted only a few times. The CDR3 reads CASSVGSDLDTEAFF. The DNA of the CDR3 is TGTGCCAGCAGCGTAGGGTCGGACCTAGACACTGAAGCTTTCTTT. The chain is built from TRBV9 and TRBJ1-1; D is unresolved. V shed 0 bases and J shed 3 bases, with 12 bases lying between them. CDR1 and CDR2 (germline): SGDLS, YYNGEE. The CDR3 contains 15 residues.

This clonotype was recorded at least ten times. The chain has TRBV9 and TRBJ2-5, with TRBD2 matching over 9 bases. Germline V lookup: CDR1 SGDLS, CDR2 YYNGEE. CDR3 length: 16 amino acids. J gave up 1 base and V 0 bases, and 4 bases lay outside the gene matches. CDR3 sequence reads: CASSVASGGRQETQYF. In DNA, the CDR3 is TGTGCCAGCAGCGTAGCCAGCGGGGGGCGCCAAGAGACCCAGTACTTC.

This clonotype was counted many times. This chain joins TRBV9 and TRBJ1-5, with 7 bases fitting TRBD1. The V gene's germline CDR1 is SGDLS and CDR2 YYNGEE. Unmatched junction bases numbered 5, after V lost 3 bases and J lost 5 bases. CDR3 length equals 14 residues. This CDR3 reads CASSAGDSYQPQHF. CDR3 sequence (DNA): TGTGCCAGCAGCGCTGGGGACAGCTATCAGCCCCAGCATTTT. The full variable domain, with the rest looked up from reference TRBV9 and TRBJ1-5, is DSGVTQTPKHLITATGQRVTLRCSPRSGDLSVYWYQQSLDQGLQFLIQYYNGEERAKGNILERFSAQQFPDLHSELNLSSLELGDSALYFCASSAGDSYQPQHFGDGTRLSIL.

This clonotype appeared many times. The chain links TRBV9 to TRBJ2-2; 7 bases map to TRBD1. Looked up from germline, CDR1 is SGDLS and CDR2 is YYNGEE. The CDR3 totals 15 residues. The V gene end was trimmed by 5 bases and the J gene end by 7 bases; junction bases not matched to a gene: 11. CDR3 coding DNA: TGTGCCAGCAGTGCGTCGACAGGGAAGAACGGGGAGCTGTTTTTT. Its translation is CASSASTGKNGELFF.

This clonotype was seen many times. The CDR3 spells CASSVGGGGANEQFF. The CDR3 bases are TGTGCCAGCAGCGTGGGTGGCGGGGGGGCGAATGAGCAGTTCTTC. This chain uses TRBV9 with TRBJ2-1, with TRBD2 matching 9 bases. The trim removed 2 bases at V and 7 bases at J, leaving 7 bases unmatched. The CDR3 length is 15 residues. Germline values: CDR1 SGDLS, CDR2 YYNGEE. Using reference TRBV9 and TRBJ2-1 for the parts outside the CDR3, the full variable domain is DSGVTQTPKHLITATGQRVTLRCSPRSGDLSVYWYQQSLDQGLQFLIQYYNGEERAKGNILERFSAQQFPDLHSELNLSSLELGDSALYFCASSVGGGGANEQFFGPGTRLTVL.

There are many counts of this clonotype. The gene calls are TRBV9 and TRBJ2-1; D perhaps matches TRBD1 (5 bases). CDR3 length: 13 residues. Germline V lookup: CDR1 SGDLS, CDR2 YYNGEE. V shed 0 bases and J shed 8 bases, with 9 bases lying between them. CDR3 amino acids: CASSVGQGYEQFF. CDR3 nucleotide sequence: TGTGCCAGCAGCGTAGGGCAGGGTTATGAGCAGTTCTTC.

The table lists this clonotype with many counts. The V call is TRBV9, the J call TRBJ2-3, with D unclear. The CDR3 contains 17 residues. Germline V gene lookup returns CDR1 SGDLS and CDR2 YYNGEE. V shed 0 bases and J shed 0 bases, with 14 bases lying between them. This CDR3 is CASSVEVATTSTDTQYF. The CDR3 nucleotides are TGTGCCAGCAGCGTAGAGGTGGCAACCACTAGCACAGATACGCAGTATTTT.

The chain couples TRBV4-1 to TRBJ2-1, with 7 bases lining up with TRBD2. Germline V gene lookup returns CDR1 MGHRA and CDR2 YSYEKL. This CDR3 spans 15 amino acids. V shed 8 bases, J shed 1 base, and the junction held 8 bases outside the gene matches. The CDR3 spells CASALAGFSYNEQFF. DNA of the CDR3: TGCGCCAGCGCCTTAGCGGGTTTTTCCTACAATGAGCAGTTCTTC.

This clonotype showed up many times. This rearrangement joins TRBV9 to TRBJ1-1; weak D call: TRBD1 (5 bases). V lost 0 bases to trimming and J lost 1 base, with 7 bases between them. The CDR3 consists of 14 residues. Per the germline V gene, CDR1 is SGDLS and CDR2 is YYNGEE. CDR3 in DNA: TGTGCCAGCAGCGTAGACGGGGGGAACACTGAAGCTTTCTTT. It yields the protein CASSVDGGNTEAFF.

This clonotype was found many times. The J gene is TRBJ1-5, the V gene TRBV9; maybe TRBD1 (6 bases). Germline CDR1 SGDLS, CDR2 YYNGEE. V was clipped by 3 bases and J by 5 bases, with 12 bases between them. The CDR3 length is 14 residues. CDR3 residues: CASSAQQGYQPQHF. CDR3 DNA: TGTGCCAGCAGCGCTCAACAGGGTTATCAGCCCCAGCATTTT.

The table lists this clonotype with a few counts. The chain has TRBV9 and TRBJ2-1; 10 bases line up with TRBD2. CDR1 SGDLS and CDR2 YYNGEE come from the germline V gene. The V segment lost 0 bases and the J segment 5 bases; nucleotides outside the gene matches: 8. The CDR3 totals 17 residues. In DNA, the CDR3 is TGTGCCAGCAGCGTAGAGCTGAGCGGGGGGGTAAACAATGAGCAGTTCTTC. Protein sequence: CASSVELSGGVNNEQFF.

The table lists this clonotype with many counts. J is TRBJ1-5 and V is TRBV9, with D possibly matching TRBD1 (6 bases). This CDR3 is 15 amino acids long. The V end lost 4 bases, the J end lost 1 base, and 12 bases lay between the germline ends. CDR1 is SGDLS, CDR2 YYNGEE, per germline. The CDR3: CASSPRGASNQPQHF. The CDR3 DNA sequence: TGTGCCAGCAGCCCTCGGGGGGCAAGCAATCAGCCCCAGCATTTT.

There are many counts of this clonotype. V is TRBV9 and J is TRBJ1-1; D perhaps matches TRBD1 (6 bases). The V end was cut by 6 bases, the J end by 3 bases, with 24 bases between. The CDR3 is 17 residues long. Germline values: CDR1 SGDLS, CDR2 YYNGEE. The CDR3 coding sequence is TGTGCCAGCACCGCCTGGGGGGGCGGGAGGGAGGACACTGAAGCTTTCTTT. Translated, it gives CASTAWGGGREDTEAFF. The whole variable domain, filled in from reference TRBV9 and TRBJ1-1, reads DSGVTQTPKHLITATGQRVTLRCSPRSGDLSVYWYQQSLDQGLQFLIQYYNGEERAKGNILERFSAQQFPDLHSELNLSSLELGDSALYFCASTAWGGGREDTEAFFGQGTRLTVV.

There are many counts of this clonotype. The chain is built from TRBV9 and TRBJ2-3; D possibly corresponds to TRBD2 (5 bases). CDR1 is SGDLS and CDR2 is YYNGEE in the germline V gene. Trimming left V 0 bases short and J 3 bases short, with 11 bases between. This CDR3 comprises 15 residues. This CDR3 is CASSVGGVGTDTQYF. Here the CDR3 DNA reads TGTGCCAGCAGCGTAGGGGGAGTCGGTACAGATACGCAGTATTTT.

This clonotype appeared many times. The chain has TRBV9 and TRBJ2-7; no clear D gene. From germline, CDR1 is SGDLS and CDR2 YYNGEE. The CDR3 covers 15 residues. The V gene lost 0 bases and the J gene lost 5 bases, with 15 bases spanning the gap. The chain's CDR3 is CASSVEVARKDEQYF. The CDR3 nucleotides are TGTGCCAGCAGCGTAGAAGTCGCCAGGAAAGACGAGCAGTACTTC.

This clonotype is labeled as medium-sized. J is TRBJ1-1 and V is TRBV9; 8 positions match TRBD1. CDR1 and CDR2 (germline): SGDLS, YYNGEE. Germline trimming cut 2 bases from V and 5 bases from J; bases unmatched to any gene: 2. This CDR3 spans 13 amino acids. CDR3 bases: TGTGCCAGCAGCGTCGACAGGGGTACTGAAGCTTTCTTT. Amino acid sequence: CASSVDRGTEAFF.

In this sample, this clonotype turned up many times. This rearrangement joins TRBV9 to TRBJ2-3; 12 nucleotides match TRBD1. The CDR3 is made up of 17 amino acids. The germline gives CDR1 SGDLS, CDR2 YYNGEE. The V and J ends lost 4 bases and 4 bases, in that order; junction bases with no gene match: 10. The CDR3 protein is CASSPDGTGGASDTQYF. The CDR3 nucleotides are TGTGCCAGCAGCCCAGACGGGACAGGGGGCGCATCAGATACGCAGTATTTT.

This clonotype has ten or more counts. The rearrangement uses TRBV9 and TRBJ1-5, with unresolved D. This CDR3 comprises 14 residues. The ends were cut back, 0 bases at V and 3 bases at J, with 7 bases in the middle. Germline V gene data show CDR1 as SGDLS and CDR2 as YYNGEE. The CDR3: CASSVGRYNQPQHF. Here the CDR3 DNA reads TGTGCCAGCAGCGTAGGCAGGTACAATCAGCCCCAGCATTTT.

The chain combines TRBV14 with TRBJ1-5; maybe TRBD1 (5 bases). V lost 6 bases and J 7 bases, leaving 10 bases between the germline ends. The CDR3 spans 12 residues. Germline assignment: CDR1 SGHDN and CDR2 FVKESK. The chain's CDR3 is CASRAWGQPQHF. CDR3 coding DNA: TGTGCCAGCAGGGCTTGGGGGCAGCCCCAGCATTTT. Complete variable domain (other parts from reference TRBV14 and TRBJ1-5): EAGVTQFPSHSVIEKGQTVTLRCDPISGHDNLYWYRRVMGKEIKFLLHFVKESKQDESGMPNNRFLAERTGGTYSTLKVQPAELEDSGVYFCASRAWGQPQHFGDGTRLSIL.

This clonotype appeared many times. This chain connects TRBV9 to TRBJ1-4, with D uncertain. Trimming removed 0 bases from V and 7 bases from J, with 10 bases in between. This CDR3 region has 14 residues. Germline CDR1 reads SGDLS; CDR2 reads YYNGEE. The DNA of the CDR3 is TGTGCCAGCAGCGTAGCCGGGGATACTGAAAAACTGTTTTTT. The encoded protein is CASSVAGDTEKLFF. Looking up the rest from reference TRBV9 and TRBJ1-4 gives the full variable domain: DSGVTQTPKHLITATGQRVTLRCSPRSGDLSVYWYQQSLDQGLQFLIQYYNGEERAKGNILERFSAQQFPDLHSELNLSSLELGDSALYFCASSVAGDTEKLFFGSGTQLSVL.